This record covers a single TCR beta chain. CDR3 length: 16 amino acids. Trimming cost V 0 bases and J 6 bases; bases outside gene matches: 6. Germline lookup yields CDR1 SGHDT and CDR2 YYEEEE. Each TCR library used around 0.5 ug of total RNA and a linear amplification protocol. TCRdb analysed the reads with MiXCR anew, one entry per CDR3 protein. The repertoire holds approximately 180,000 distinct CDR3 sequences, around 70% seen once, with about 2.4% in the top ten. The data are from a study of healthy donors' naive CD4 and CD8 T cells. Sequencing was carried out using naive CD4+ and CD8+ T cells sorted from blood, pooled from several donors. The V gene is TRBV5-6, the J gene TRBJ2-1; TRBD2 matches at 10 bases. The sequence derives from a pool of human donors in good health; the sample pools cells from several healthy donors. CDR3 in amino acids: CASSLASGGARNEQFF. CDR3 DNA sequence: TGTGCCAGCAGCTTGGCCAGCGGGGGGGCCCGCAATGAGCAGTTCTTC.